The present TCR beta chain was sequenced within a study of lymphopenia after photon versus proton radiotherapy. As to this clone: Antigen specificity is unknown.

Study-level results: Relative stability marked proton patients; photon patients lost diversity and naive cells. Only patients who died were analyzed for survival; proton advantage is unproven.

In germline, CDR1 is SGHVS, CDR2 FNYEAQ. The length of the CDR3 is 16 residues. The trim removed 5 bases at V and 7 bases at J, leaving 15 bases unmatched. Some clones are missing from TCRdb's copy, which holds only in-frame ones; the method was immunoSEQ multiplex PCR. The sample comprises 15,000 or so clones, about nine tenths of which are singletons, and 11% rests with the top ten. The V gene is TRBV7-6, the J gene TRBJ2-7; 9 bases are a match to TRBD1. The starting material was peripheral blood, obtained from a patient treated with proton-based radiotherapy. The origin of this receptor is a man between 65 and 79 years old with pancreatic cancer. As DNA, the CDR3 is TGTGCCAGCAGCGTTGGGCCCCCGGGACAGGGAACTGAGCAGTACTTC. Translated, it gives CASSVGPPGQGTEQYF.